This note documents a single TCR beta chain sequence. The data originate from a study of blood T cell repertoires in COVID-19. About the study: Samples representing acute and convalescent COVID-19 were sourced from the United States, Italy and Spain. PBMCs, B-cell-depleted T cells, or T cells were the source of the cDNA or gDNA that made up the material.

The CDR3 covers 13 residues. The germline V gene has CDR1 MNHNS and CDR2 SASEGT. Trimming removed 2 bases from V and 1 base from J, with 5 bases in between. Under the authors' procedure: The authors estimated nucleated cell counts from reference gene primer amplification. Profiling relied on immunoSEQ multiplex PCR, and the TCRdb table lists in-frame clones only, not all of them. That table furnishes V, J and clone size, whereas the DNA furnished D and trimming. The sample records around 150,000 clones, 70% to 85% being singletons. The chain employs TRBV6-1 and TRBJ1-1; D uncertain. The sequenced sample was peripheral blood. This clonotype was sampled from a woman older than 75 with acute or convalescent COVID-19. The CDR3 DNA follows: TGTGCCAGCAGTGAAACGCGGAACACTGAAGCTTTCTTT. This encodes CASSETRNTEAFF.